The 27 T cell receptor beta chains reported below all come from one sample, sequenced in a study of T-cell memory formation after mild COVID-19. TCRdb analysed the 5' RACE reads with MiXCR anew, one entry per CDR3 protein. The sample lists about 100,000 distinct CDR3 sequences, roughly 11% seen once, with about 40% in the top ten. Sequenced input: PBMCs or a T cell subset sorted from them (not recorded which). The receptors come from a man younger than 35 who had mild COVID-19 (a few samples of this study predate the infection). Cell type and time point are not known.

This clonotype was detected a few times. The chain employs TRBV20-1 and TRBJ2-7, with a possible D match to TRBD1 (6 bases). The CDR3 is 12 amino acids. In germline, CDR1 is DFQATT, CDR2 SNEGSKA (reference sequence). V was clipped by 2 bases and J by 3 bases, with 8 bases between them. The CDR3 DNA sequence: TGCAGTGCTAGACCAGGGGTCTACGAGCAGTACTTC. It specifies CSARPGVYEQYF.

V is TRBV20-1 and J is TRBJ2-1; 10 bases are a match to TRBD2. The CDR3 contains 16 residues. Germline CDR1 is DFQATT and CDR2 is SNEGSKA (reference sequence). Germline trimming cut 3 bases from V and 3 bases from J; bases unmatched to any gene: 8. CDR3 DNA: TGCAGTGCTAGGGCTAGCGGGGGAGGGGACTACAATGAGCAGTTCTTC. As protein: CSARASGGGDYNEQFF.

This clonotype was counted a few times. V and J are TRBV4-2 and TRBJ1-1, with D possibly matching TRBD1 (5 bases). Germline lookup yields CDR1 LGHNA and CDR2 YNFKEQ. V shed 0 bases and J shed 10 bases, with 12 bases lying between them. The CDR3 covers 13 residues. The CDR3 nucleotides read TGTGCCAGCAGCCAAGAAGGGGCAGCCCCAGCTTTCTTT. This encodes CASSQEGAAPAFF.

This clonotype was counted many times. The rearrangement joins TRBV28 to TRBJ1-6, with no clear D. V lost 5 bases, J lost 0 bases, and 8 bases lay in between. This CDR3 spans 15 amino acids. Germline CDR1 reads MDHEN; CDR2 reads SYDVKM. The CDR3 sequence is CASSLLSSYNSPLHF. CDR3 in DNA: TGTGCCAGCAGTCTTTTGAGCTCCTATAATTCACCCCTCCACTTT.

This clonotype was found a few times. The chain recombines TRBV24-1 with TRBJ2-3; 7 bases match TRBD2. The CDR3 is 13 amino acids. V shed 6 bases, J shed 1 base, and the junction held 0 bases outside the gene matches. Germline V CDR1 and CDR2: KGHDR, SFDVKD. DNA for the CDR3: TGTGCCACCAGTAGCGGGGGCACAGATACGCAGTATTTT. Translation gives CATSSGGTDTQYF.

The gene calls are TRBV7-6 and TRBJ2-1; 14 bases match TRBD2. The CDR3 length is 17 residues. Germline values: CDR1 SGHVS, CDR2 FNYEAQ. Unmatched junction bases numbered 11, after V lost 8 bases and J lost 5 bases. This CDR3 reads CASGRWTSGGLDNEQFF. CDR3 nucleotide sequence: TGTGCCAGCGGAAGATGGACTAGCGGGGGGCTAGACAATGAGCAGTTCTTC.

The CDR3 nucleotides are TGCGCCAGCAGCCAAGCAGGGAGTTACGAGCAGTACTTC. Its translation is CASSQAGSYEQYF. The genes are TRBV4-1 and TRBJ2-7, with D possibly called TRBD1 or TRBD2 (5 bases each). V was shortened by 1 base and J by 4 bases, with 8 bases between the two germline ends. Germline CDR1 reads MGHRA; CDR2 reads YSYEKL. The CDR3 is 13 residues long.

Many counts were recorded for this clonotype. The chain carries TRBV5-1 and TRBJ2-2, with D perhaps matching TRBD1 (6 bases). Germline CDR1 SGHRS, CDR2 YFSETQ. This CDR3 is 16 amino acids long. Trimming left V 2 bases short and J 3 bases short, with 14 bases between. The CDR3 loop is CASSFPPGVYTGELFF. CDR3 bases: TGCGCCAGCAGCTTTCCCCCAGGGGTGTACACCGGGGAGCTGTTTTTT.

J is TRBJ1-1 and V is TRBV7-3; 7 bases align to TRBD1. CDR3 length equals 14 residues. Germline V CDR1 and CDR2: SGHTA, FQGTGA. V lost 2 bases and J lost 1; bases outside the gene matches: 1. The CDR3 reads CASSLGTENTEAFF. CDR3 in DNA: TGTGCCAGCAGCTTAGGGACAGAGAACACTGAAGCTTTCTTT.

This clonotype has a handful of counts. This chain connects TRBV4-3 to TRBJ2-5; 10 positions agree with TRBD2. The CDR3 has 15 amino acids. V lost 2 bases, J lost 5 bases, and 5 bases stayed unmatched. Germline V gene data show CDR1 as LGHNA and CDR2 as YSLEER. CDR3 amino acids: CASSQQRGGSETQYF. The CDR3 DNA is TGCGCCAGCAGCCAACAGCGGGGGGGCTCGGAGACCCAGTACTTC.

The chain couples TRBV4-1 to TRBJ1-1; TRBD1 might be the D (6 bases). The CDR3 length is 16 residues. The V end was cut by 3 bases, the J end by 0 bases, with 14 bases between. CDR1 is MGHRA and CDR2 is YSYEKL in the germline V gene. The CDR3 region is CASSQRGGAMNTEAFF. CDR3 in DNA: TGCGCCAGCAGCCAGAGGGGGGGGGCTATGAACACTGAAGCTTTCTTT.

This rearrangement joins TRBV27 to TRBJ2-7, with D perhaps matching TRBD1 or TRBD2 (6 bases each). Trimming pared 7 bases from V and 7 bases from J, leaving 20 bases between. CDR1 is MNHEY, CDR2 SMNVEV, per germline (reference sequence). CDR3 length: 14 residues. CDR3 in amino acids: CASIMRVGGGEQYF. The CDR3 coding sequence is TGTGCCAGCATTATGCGGGTAGGAGGGGGAGAGCAGTACTTC.

The chain recombines TRBV20-1 with TRBJ1-3, with a possible D match to TRBD1 (5 bases). The V and J ends lost 7 bases and 8 bases respectively, with 18 bases between them. There are 13 residues in the CDR3. The germline V gene encodes CDR1 DFQATT and CDR2 SNEGSKA (reference sequence). This chain's CDR3 is CSDRAPRGDTIYF. The CDR3 DNA is TGCAGTGATAGGGCCCCCCGGGGGGACACCATATATTTT.

This clonotype was recorded many times. The CDR3: CASSFDRLEQFF. The CDR3 bases are TGTGCCAGCAGCTTCGACCGTTTAGAGCAGTTCTTC. The chain employs TRBV7-9 and TRBJ2-1; no clear D gene. The V end was cut by 3 bases, the J end by 10 bases, with 10 bases between. CDR3 size: 12 residues. Looked up from germline, CDR1 is SEHNR and CDR2 is FQNEAQ (reference sequence).

The J gene is TRBJ1-1, the V gene TRBV6-2 or TRBV6-3, with 7 bases aligning to TRBD1. J was trimmed by 4 bases and V by 6 bases; bases with no gene match: 14. CDR3 length: 16 amino acids. The germline gives CDR1 MNHEY, CDR2 SVGEGT. The CDR3 nucleotides are TGTGCCAGCAGCTACCTGATCGGACAGGTTATCACTGAAGCTTTCTTT. Protein: CASSYLIGQVITEAFF.

This chain joins TRBV29-1 and TRBJ2-3; TRBD2 matches 9 bases. V dropped 4 bases and J dropped 6; count of bases not matched to a gene: 8. This CDR3 is built from 14 residues. Looked up from germline, CDR1 is SQVTM and CDR2 is ANQGSEA. The CDR3 bases are TGCAGCGTTGTTTTGGCGGGGGGGCGCGATACGCAGTATTTT. Amino acids: CSVVLAGGRDTQYF.

The chain employs TRBV6-2 or TRBV6-3 and TRBJ2-2, with D maybe TRBD1 (6 bases). This CDR3 spans 16 amino acids. Trimming took off 6 bases at V and 1 base at J, with 15 bases between the two ends. Per the germline V gene, CDR1 is MNHEY and CDR2 is SVGEGT. CDR3 in amino acids: CASSGVKGENTGELFF. CDR3 in DNA: TGTGCCAGCAGCGGCGTAAAGGGGGAGAACACCGGGGAGCTGTTTTTT.

This clonotype was detected ten times or more. The chain combines TRBV20-1 with TRBJ2-5; D may match TRBD1 or TRBD2 (5 bases each). The CDR3 sequence is 15 residues long. Trimming cost V 6 bases and J 1 base, with 18 bases left between them. The germline V gene encodes CDR1 DFQATT and CDR2 SNEGSKA (reference sequence). CDR3 bases: TGCAGTGCCGACCTGGTGGGGGAGATCCAAGAGACCCAGTACTTC. This codes for CSADLVGEIQETQYF.

The chain links TRBV5-1 to TRBJ2-5, with D tentatively TRBD1 or TRBD2 (5 bases each). The length of the CDR3 is 15 residues. Germline CDR1 SGHRS, CDR2 YFSETQ. V was clipped by 0 bases and J by 5 bases, with 14 bases between them. The CDR3 DNA follows: TGCGCCAGCAGCTTGGAGCTGGGACGGATGGAGACCCAGTACTTC. Protein sequence: CASSLELGRMETQYF.

This clonotype was seen only a few times. Relative to the germline gene, one junction end is altered; a read error may explain this. The genes are TRBV12-3 or TRBV12-4 and TRBJ1-1; no clear D gene. This CDR3 is 12 amino acids long. This chain's CDR3 is CAISISTSYAFF. The CDR3 DNA reads as TGTGCCATCAGTATCTCGACAAGTTACGCTTTCTTT.

The J gene is TRBJ2-3, the V gene TRBV12-3 or TRBV12-4, with 9 bases that match TRBD2. The V segment lost 5 bases and the J segment 4 bases; nucleotides outside the gene matches: 10. The CDR3 has 16 residues. The CDR3 nucleotides read TGTGCCAGCAGTAGCGGGACTAGCCGAGTCGCAGATACGCAGTATTTT. Translated, it gives CASSSGTSRVADTQYF.

The chain joins TRBV12-3 or TRBV12-4 to TRBJ2-1; D is unresolved. The CDR3 is 12 residues long. V was shortened by 6 bases and J by 8 bases, with 11 bases between the two germline ends. The CDR3 reads CASSRTSDEQFF. In DNA, the CDR3 is TGTGCCAGCAGCCGGACGAGTGATGAGCAGTTCTTC.

The chain uses TRBV30 and TRBJ2-7, with TRBD2 matching 8 bases. Germline CDR1 and CDR2: GTSNPN and SVGIG (reference sequence). The junction had 3 bases not matched to a gene; V was cut back by 3 bases and J by 2 bases. The CDR3 sequence is 13 residues long. Here the CDR3 DNA reads TGTGCCTGGAGGAGCGGGGGAGCCTACGAGCAGTACTTC. Translating gives CAWRSGGAYEQYF.

This clonotype was detected a few times. The chain carries TRBV6-4 and TRBJ1-4; a possible D gene is TRBD1 (5 bases). This CDR3 contains 12 residues. V lost 6 bases, J lost 7 bases, and 9 bases lay in between. The germline CDR1 and CDR2 sequences are MRHNA and SNTAGT. Here the CDR3 DNA reads TGTGCCAGCAGATGGGGGTTTGAAAAACTGTTTTTT. Translated: CASRWGFEKLFF.

This clonotype was picked up many times. This rearrangement joins TRBV20-1 to TRBJ2-3; a possible D gene is TRBD2 (6 bases). V lost 0 bases and J lost 0, with 16 bases in between. This CDR3 is built from 17 residues. Looked up from germline, CDR1 is DFQATT and CDR2 is SNEGSKA (reference sequence). In DNA form, the CDR3 reads TGCAGTGCTAGAGACTACCGGGACTCCGCTAGCACAGATACGCAGTATTTT. Translated: CSARDYRDSASTDTQYF.

J is TRBJ2-3 and V is TRBV11-2, with D tentatively TRBD1 (5 bases). The CDR3 covers 12 residues. Trimming pared 5 bases from V and 6 bases from J, leaving 9 bases between. Per germline, CDR1 SGHAT and CDR2 FQNNGV. In nucleotides, the CDR3 is TGTGCCAGCAGCCAGGGCCGTGATACGCAGTATTTT. Amino acids: CASSQGRDTQYF.

This clonotype was seen only a few times. The chain carries TRBV4-3 and TRBJ1-3; weak D call: TRBD1 (6 bases). Trimming took 1 base from V and 8 from J, leaving 12 bases between them. CDR1 and CDR2 from the germline V gene are LGHNA and YSLEER. The CDR3 runs to 14 residues. This CDR3 is CASSQVTRGYTIYF. In nucleotides, the CDR3 is TGCGCCAGCAGCCAAGTGACCAGGGGATACACCATATATTTT.